Below, one TCR beta chain is given with its context. The data were taken from a study of OX40 agonist ivuxolimab in advanced cancers. Turning to the study itself: Enrolled patients in dose escalation had cancers that were hepatocellular carcinoma, melanoma, renal cell or head and neck cancer. Having had anti-PD-1, anti-PD-L1 or anti-CTLA-4 therapy before was allowed, and roughly 40% had some.

Excluded were patients having autoimmune disease history or systemic immunosuppression. The germline gives CDR1 WNHNN, CDR2 SYGVQD (reference sequence). Trimming stripped 3 bases from V and 0 bases from J, with 13 bases between. The CDR3 consists of 16 residues. Libraries were prepared by immunoSEQ multiplex PCR; TCRdb keeps only in-frame clonotypes and omits some of them. The table includes some 15,000 clones, roughly 80% detected once. This clonotype originated in an adult with an advanced solid tumor such as melanoma, head and neck, liver or kidney cancer. This material consisted of CD4+ or CD8+ T cells sorted from blood, taken in a trial of the OX40 agonist ivuxolimab. The chain recombines TRBV10-1 with TRBJ2-3; a weak D match, TRBD1 (6 bases). The CDR3 bases are TGCGCCAGCAGTGAAAACAGGGTTATGAGCACAGATACGCAGTATTTT. This sequence encodes CASSENRVMSTDTQYF.